The 2 T cell receptor beta chains reported below all come from one sample, sequenced in a study of T cells in Graves' hyperthyroidism and ophthalmopathy. Amplification yielded TCR beta CDR3 regions, with RNA transcripts as the source. A set of HTBI primers served as the primers for a first-round RT-PCR of the TCR CDR3. TCRdb redid the calling of the multiplex PCR reads with MiXCR, one entry per CDR3 protein. The sample holds about half a million distinct CDR3 sequences, 15% to 20% seen once. The sample was blood. These receptors came from a woman in her twenties or thirties with Graves' ophthalmopathy.

This clonotype was found many times. The chain couples TRBV29-1 to TRBJ2-7, with TRBD2 matching over 14 bases. The germline V gene encodes CDR1 SQVTM and CDR2 ANQGSEA. After removal of 4 bases from V and 7 bases from J, the junction contained 15 bases not matched to a gene. This CDR3 comprises 17 residues. The CDR3 nucleotides read TGCAGCGTTGCCTCCATCCGTGGCGGGACTAGCGGGAGTGAGCAGTACTTC. Its protein product is CSVASIRGGTSGSEQYF.

The chain couples TRBV2 to TRBJ2-2; 9 bases agree with TRBD1. Germline values: CDR1 SNHLY, CDR2 FYNNEI. CDR3 length: 14 residues. The V gene end was trimmed by 1 base and the J gene end by 6 bases; junction bases not matched to a gene: 0. In DNA, the CDR3 is TGTGCCAGCAGTGAAGGGGACAGGGCCGGGGAGCTGTTTTTT. It yields the protein CASSEGDRAGELFF.